This T cell receptor (beta chain) was sequenced in a study of control samples from healthy donors and cancer patients. The data were produced by immunoSEQ multiplex PCR, yet TCRdb's version contains in-frame clones alone and is incomplete. The sample lists around 170,000 clones; just over 85% were seen once. The table lists this clone with a count of one. CDR3 length: 14 amino acids. V was clipped by 4 bases and J by 2 bases, with 10 bases between them. CDR1 is LGHNA, CDR2 YNFKEQ, per germline. The source material was blood. The chain links TRBV4-2 to TRBJ2-3; D not certain. The origin of this receptor is a woman under 40 in good health. The CDR3 coding sequence is TGTGCCAGCAGCCCCAGGTCGGCCACAGATACGCAGTATTTT. Translation: CASSPRSATDTQYF.